These T cell receptor beta chains were read from a single sample in a study of cytomegalovirus exposure and HLA in healthy donors. The protocol was immunoSEQ multiplex PCR, while the TCRdb copy is restricted to in-frame clones and leaves out a portion. The table lists 99,000 or so clones, approximately 12% of them singletons, with around 16% in the top ten. Sequencing input: PBMCs. Receptors were obtained from a man aged 40-49 years in good health and CMV-seropositive. CDR3s include the opening cysteine and the closing phenylalanine or tryptophan. A D gene is named only where the DNA matches it firmly. Some rows have no size entry. The others give once, few or many, or a class for an expanded clone.

clone_size j_call d_call v_call cdr3_nt cdr3_aa
few TRBJ2-1 TRBD2 TRBV5-4 TGTGCCAGCAGCTCTCCTAGCGGGAGGGCCCAAAATGAGCAGTTCTTC CASSSPSGRAQNEQFF
- TRBJ1-1 TRBD1 TRBV5-1 TGCGCCAGCAGCCTTCAGGGGGCGTCGAACACTGAAGCTTTCTTT CASSLQGASNTEAFF
- TRBJ2-7 TRBD1 TRBV23-1 TGCGCCAGCAGTGATAGAGGGACAGTTGACTCCTACGAGCAGTACTTC CASSDRGTVDSYEQYF
few TRBJ1-2 TRBD1 TRBV6-6 TGTGCCAGCAGTTACGGACAGGGGTTTGGCTACACCTTC CASSYGQGFGYTF
few TRBJ2-7 TRBD2 TRBV7-8 TGTGCCAGCAGCTTCCCACACCATAGCGGGAGGCCGAAATACGAGCAGTACTTC CASSFPHHSGRPKYEQYF
few TRBJ2-3 TRBD1 TRBV7-2 TGTGCCAGCAGCCTTCACGGGACAGGAAAAACAGATACGCAGTATTTT CASSLHGTGKTDTQYF
- TRBJ2-6 - TRBV6-1 TGTGCCACCTACAGGGACTCTGGGGCCAACGTCCTGACTTTC CATYRDSGANVLTF
few TRBJ1-3 - TRBV5-4 TGTGCCAGCAGCCTGGACAGCTCTGGAAACACCATATATTTT CASSLDSSGNTIYF
- TRBJ2-1 - TRBV6-4 TGTGCCAGCAGCGAGGACTCCTCGCCCTACAATGAGCAGTTCTTC CASSEDSSPYNEQFF
few TRBJ2-3 - TRBV5-1 TGCGCCAGCAGCTTGGTACGCGGGAGCACAGATACGCAGTATTTT CASSLVRGSTDTQYF
- TRBJ1-5 - TRBV30 TGTGCCTGGAGTGTACTGGGGGCGCGCCAGCCCCAGCATTTT CAWSVLGARQPQHF
- TRBJ1-2 - TRBV5-6 TGTGCCAGCAGCTTGGGGCCTACAGGCAGCTACACCTTC CASSLGPTGSYTF
- TRBJ1-4 TRBD1 TRBV19 TGTGCCAGTAGTATCGGGACAGGGTTGGAAAAACTGTTTTTT CASSIGTGLEKLFF
few TRBJ2-1 TRBD2 TRBV12-5 TGTGCTAGTGGTCCAAACCCGGGACTAGCGGGATCGGTGCAGTTCTTC CASGPNPGLAGSVQFF
few TRBJ1-3 - TRBV21-1 TGTGCCAGCGGCGGGGACAGGACGGCGTCCTCTGGAAACACCATATATTTT CASGGDRTASSGNTIYF
- TRBJ2-5 TRBD2 TRBV2 TGTGCCAGCAGAAGACTAGCGGACTATCAAGAGACCCAGTACTTC CASRRLADYQETQYF
few TRBJ2-7 - TRBV6-5 TGTGCCAGCAGTTACTCCGCGAGGGTTGAGCAGTACTTC CASSYSARVEQYF
- TRBJ2-7 - TRBV6-1 TGTGCCAGCAGTCGTAACTCACTTCTAACCTACGAGCAGTACTTC CASSRNSLLTYEQYF
- TRBJ2-1 - TRBV7-2 TGTGCCAGCAGCTCACCCCGTCAGAACAATGAGCAGTTCTTC CASSSPRQNNEQFF
- TRBJ1-2 - TRBV21-1 TGTGCCGAAAAAAAAGGGGACTATGGCTACACCTTC CAEKKGDYGYTF
- TRBJ2-3 - TRBV7-2 TGTGCCAGCAGCTTCAATCAGGGAACAGATACGCAGTATTTT CASSFNQGTDTQYF
few TRBJ2-1 - TRBV27 TGTGCCAGCAGTTTAGGCCGCCAGGCACCTAATGAGCAGTTCTTC CASSLGRQAPNEQFF
few TRBJ2-7 - TRBV7-9 TGTGCCAGCAGCTTATTGACTAGCTCCTACGAGCAGTACTTC CASSLLTSSYEQYF
- TRBJ1-2 TRBD1 TRBV18 TGTGCCAGCTCACTACCGGGACAGGGGGCGCAGGGCTACACCTTC CASSLPGQGAQGYTF
few TRBJ2-7 TRBD1 TRBV19 TGTGCCAGTAGTATCGGGACAGGGACCTACGAGCAGTACTTC CASSIGTGTYEQYF
- TRBJ2-2 TRBD2 TRBV7-6 TGTGCCAGCAAAGCGGGAGTCGACACCGGGGAGCTGTTTTTT CASKAGVDTGELFF
- TRBJ2-7 TRBD2 TRBV5-1 TGCGCCAGCTCACTAGCGACAGACTCCTACGAGCAGTACTTC CASSLATDSYEQYF
- TRBJ2-1 TRBD2 TRBV10-2 TGCGCCAGCAGGTATAGCGGGAGGTCTAATGAGCAGTTCTTC CASRYSGRSNEQFF
few TRBJ2-6 TRBD1 TRBV4-3 TGCGCCAGCAGCCTCAATGCCCCGGGACAGGGCTCTGGGGCCAACGTCCTGACTTTC CASSLNAPGQGSGANVLTF
- TRBJ1-2 - TRBV6-5 TGTGCCAGCAGTTACGGCAGGGGCCATGGCTACACCTTC CASSYGRGHGYTF
- TRBJ2-3 TRBD2 TRBV10-3 TGTGCCATCAGCAATGGTCGGGAGGGCCGTGATACGCAGTATTTT CAISNGREGRDTQYF
- TRBJ2-3 TRBD2 TRBV19 TGTGCCAGTAGTAGACTAGCGGTAAGACGAGCTAGCACAGATACGCAGTATTTT CASSRLAVRRASTDTQYF
few TRBJ2-5 - TRBV2 TGTGCCAGCATGGAGATCGAAGAGACCCAGTACTTC CASMEIEETQYF
- TRBJ2-1 - TRBV6-5 TGTGCGACCACAGGGGGGGCCTACAATGAGCAGTTCTTC CATTGGAYNEQFF
few TRBJ2-3 TRBD2 TRBV15 TGTGCCACCAGCAGAGGCGGGACTAGCGGGAGGACAGATACGCAGTATTTT CATSRGGTSGRTDTQYF
- TRBJ2-5 - TRBV7-2 TGTGCCAGCAGCTTAGAGGGGTACCAAGAGACCCAGTACTTC CASSLEGYQETQYF
- TRBJ1-5 TRBD1 TRBV27 TGTGCCAGCAGTTTATCGGGGACAGGAGGTCAGCCCCAGCATTTT CASSLSGTGGQPQHF
few TRBJ2-4 TRBD1 TRBV5-1 TGCGCCAGCAGCTTGACGCAGGGGGCCTTAAACATTCAGTACTTC CASSLTQGALNIQYF
- TRBJ1-2 - TRBV2 TGTGCCAGCAGTGCGGAAGGGGCTGGAGGCTACACCTTC CASSAEGAGGYTF
- TRBJ2-3 - TRBV9 TGTGCCAGCAGCGTAGGTAGCGGCACAGATACGCAGTATTTT CASSVGSGTDTQYF
- TRBJ1-2 TRBD1 TRBV28 TGTGCCAGCAGTGTGAAAGGGGGCGATGGCTACACCTTC CASSVKGGDGYTF
- TRBJ2-4 TRBD1 TRBV5-1 TGCGCCAGCAGCACCATTGGACAGGGGCTAGCCAAAAACATTCAGTACTTC CASSTIGQGLAKNIQYF